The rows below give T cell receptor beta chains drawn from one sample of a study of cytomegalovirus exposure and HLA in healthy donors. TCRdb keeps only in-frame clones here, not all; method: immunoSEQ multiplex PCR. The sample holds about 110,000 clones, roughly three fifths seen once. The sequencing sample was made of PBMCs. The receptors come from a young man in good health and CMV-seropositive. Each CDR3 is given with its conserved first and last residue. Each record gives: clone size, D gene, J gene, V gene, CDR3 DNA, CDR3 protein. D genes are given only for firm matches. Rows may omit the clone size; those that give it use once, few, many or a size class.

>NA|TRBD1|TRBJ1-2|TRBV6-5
TGTGCCAGCAATTCCGCGGGACAGGGGGCGCGGGGCTACACCTTC
CASNSAGQGARGYTF
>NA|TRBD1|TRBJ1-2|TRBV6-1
TGTGCCAGCAGTGTCCCGGGACAGGGAGTAAAAGGCTACACCTTC
CASSVPGQGVKGYTF
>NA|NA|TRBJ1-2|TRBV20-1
TGCAGTGCTCCGGACTATGGCTACACCTTC
CSAPDYGYTF
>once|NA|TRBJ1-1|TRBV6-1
TGTGCCAGCAGTGAATTTGGACAGAGGAACACTGAAGCTTTCTTT
CASSEFGQRNTEAFF
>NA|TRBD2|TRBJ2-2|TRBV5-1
TGCGCCAGCAGTATCGGGGGACTAAACACCGGGGAGCTGTTTTTT
CASSIGGLNTGELFF
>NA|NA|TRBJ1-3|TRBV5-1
TGCGCCAGCAGCTTGGGGGCCTCAGGTGGAAACACCATATATTTT
CASSLGASGGNTIYF
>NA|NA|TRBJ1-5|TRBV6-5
TGTGCCAGCAGTTACGGAGGGTTAAATCAGCCCCAGCATTTT
CASSYGGLNQPQHF
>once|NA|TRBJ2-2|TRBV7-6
TGTGCCAGCAGCCCAACGGGACAAGGCGTGGGGGAGCTGTTTTTT
CASSPTGQGVGELFF
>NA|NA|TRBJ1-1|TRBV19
TGTGCCAGTCTCGACAGGCCGAACACTGAAGCTTTCTTT
CASLDRPNTEAFF
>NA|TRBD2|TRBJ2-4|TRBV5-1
TGCGCCAGCAGCTGGCTAGCGGGGGCTCACATAGCCAAAAACATTCAGTACTTC
CASSWLAGAHIAKNIQYF
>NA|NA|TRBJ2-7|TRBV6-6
TGTGCCAGCAGGCCACAGGGCTACGAGCAGTACTTC
CASRPQGYEQYF
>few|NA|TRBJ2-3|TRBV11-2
TGTGCCAGCAGCTTCTTAATAGCGACTAGCACAGATACGCAGTATTTT
CASSFLIATSTDTQYF
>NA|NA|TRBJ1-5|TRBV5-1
TGCGCCAGCAGCTTTACAGGAGATAGCAATCAGCCCCAGCATTTT
CASSFTGDSNQPQHF